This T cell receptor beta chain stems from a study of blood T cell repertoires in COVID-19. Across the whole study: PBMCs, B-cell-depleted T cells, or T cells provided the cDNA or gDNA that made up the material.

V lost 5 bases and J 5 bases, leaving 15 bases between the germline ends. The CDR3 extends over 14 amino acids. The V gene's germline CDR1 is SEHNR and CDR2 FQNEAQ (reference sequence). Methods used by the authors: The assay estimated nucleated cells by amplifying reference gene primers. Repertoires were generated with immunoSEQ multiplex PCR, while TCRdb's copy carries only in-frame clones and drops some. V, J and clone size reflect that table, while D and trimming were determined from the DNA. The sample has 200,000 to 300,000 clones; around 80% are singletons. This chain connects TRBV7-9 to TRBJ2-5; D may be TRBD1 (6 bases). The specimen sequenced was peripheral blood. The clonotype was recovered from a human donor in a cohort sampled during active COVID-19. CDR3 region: CASSTGYKGETQYF. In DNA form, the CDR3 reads TGTGCCAGCAGCACAGGGTACAAAGGGGAGACCCAGTACTTC. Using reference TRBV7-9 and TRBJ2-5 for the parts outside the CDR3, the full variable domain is DTGVSQNPRHKITKRGQNVTFRCDPISEHNRLYWYRQTLGQGPEFLTYFQNEAQLEKSRLLSDRFSAERPKGSFSTLEIQRTEQGDSAMYLCASSTGYKGETQYFGPGTRLLVL.